This T cell receptor (beta chain) emerged from a study of cytomegalovirus exposure and HLA in healthy donors. About the study: The Caucasian-associated ancestry cluster contained 75% to 85% of the 398 genotyped donors. Study outcomes and limitations: The classifier was said to identify cytomegalovirus status with high specificity and sensitivity. Using a false discovery rate of 0.05, a later analysis showed that approximately 17,000 TCR beta sequences were associated with HLA alleles.

The PCR employed 60 Vbeta primers together with 13 Jbeta primers. Only in-frame clones appear in the TCRdb table, and some are missing; sequencing was by immunoSEQ multiplex PCR. The sample shows under 150,000 clones, approximately 75% of them seen only once. Concerning this clone itself: Antigen: not known.

Healthy bone marrow donors made up the cohort. The CDR3 spans 15 residues. V shed 9 bases and J 6 bases; nucleotides not matched to a gene: 10. The germline V gene encodes CDR1 LNHDA and CDR2 SQIVND (reference sequence). V and J are TRBV19 and TRBJ2-1, with 11 bases aligning to TRBD2. The receptor comes from a woman aged 40-49 years in good health and CMV-seropositive. The sequenced sample consisted of PBMCs. This CDR3 reads CASTDSGGAFNEQFF. In nucleotides, the CDR3 is TGTGCCAGCACAGATAGCGGGGGGGCTTTCAATGAGCAGTTCTTC. The full variable domain, its missing parts supplied by reference TRBV19 and TRBJ2-1, is DGGITQSPKYLFRKEGQNVTLSCEQNLNHDAMYWYRQDPGQGLRLIYYSQIVNDFQKGDIAEGYSVSREKKESFPLTVTSAQKNPTAFYLCASTDSGGAFNEQFFGPGTRLTVL.